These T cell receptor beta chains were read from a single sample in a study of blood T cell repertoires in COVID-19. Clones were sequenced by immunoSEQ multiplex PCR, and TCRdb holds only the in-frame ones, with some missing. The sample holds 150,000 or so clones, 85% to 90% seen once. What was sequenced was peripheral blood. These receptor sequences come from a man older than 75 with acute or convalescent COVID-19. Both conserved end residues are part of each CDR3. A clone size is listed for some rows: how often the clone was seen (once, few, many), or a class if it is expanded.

cdr3_aa: CASSPAGTGGNTIYF
v_call: TRBV7-2
clone_size: .

cdr3_aa: CASRRDRVRTGELFF
v_call: TRBV7-2
clone_size: .

cdr3_aa: CASSDGGYGYTF
v_call: TRBV6-1
clone_size: .

cdr3_aa: CATSRDNPDTQYF
v_call: TRBV15
clone_size: .

cdr3_aa: CASRDRSAYNEQFF
v_call: TRBV10-1
clone_size: .

cdr3_aa: CASSVVEADSGNTIYF
v_call: TRBV2
clone_size: .

cdr3_aa: CASSIRQGQETQYF
v_call: TRBV19
clone_size: .

cdr3_aa: CASSYSLAGGFNEQFF
v_call: TRBV6-5
clone_size: .

cdr3_aa: CSVEELKDKGPTDTQYF
v_call: TRBV29-1
clone_size: .

cdr3_aa: CASSQSPGGPYEQYF
v_call: TRBV14
clone_size: .

cdr3_aa: CASTKSGGRNGELFF
v_call: TRBV5-1
clone_size: once

cdr3_aa: CASSLRGSRAETQYF
v_call: TRBV28
clone_size: .

cdr3_aa: CASNAIRDRAQETQYF
v_call: TRBV19
clone_size: .

cdr3_aa: CASSPTTGIPYEQYF
v_call: TRBV7-8
clone_size: .

cdr3_aa: CASSLDSTDTQYF
v_call: TRBV5-1
clone_size: once

cdr3_aa: CASSVTATEAFF
v_call: TRBV2
clone_size: once

cdr3_aa: CASSVAPDRPSSGNTIYF
v_call: TRBV9
clone_size: .

cdr3_aa: CASSLVLSGTGSTDTQYF
v_call: TRBV7-9
clone_size: .

cdr3_aa: CASSPDRIGGYTF
v_call: TRBV18
clone_size: .

cdr3_aa: CAIQRTGAYGYTF
v_call: TRBV19
clone_size: .

cdr3_aa: CASTPQGRSYYGYTF
v_call: TRBV6-5
clone_size: .

cdr3_aa: CASSSRGMNTEAFF
v_call: TRBV28
clone_size: .

cdr3_aa: CASSVGSGSSTGELFF
v_call: TRBV5-1
clone_size: .

cdr3_aa: CASKGDEAKNEQYF
v_call: TRBV2
clone_size: .

cdr3_aa: CASSVAFGPGELFF
v_call: TRBV9
clone_size: .

cdr3_aa: CASSREGFGNEQYF
v_call: TRBV6-6
clone_size: .

cdr3_aa: CASSPLGPGGEDTQYF
v_call: TRBV18
clone_size: .

cdr3_aa: CASSRQGGQPQHF
v_call: TRBV7-3
clone_size: .

cdr3_aa: CASSVVAGGPNEQFF
v_call: TRBV9
clone_size: .

cdr3_aa: CASSVEGEGGELFF
v_call: TRBV9
clone_size: .

cdr3_aa: CASSQTGVGNQPQHF
v_call: TRBV28
clone_size: few

cdr3_aa: CASTPTTSTNYGYTF
v_call: TRBV6-5
clone_size: .

cdr3_aa: CASMLATYNEQFF
v_call: TRBV5-1
clone_size: .

cdr3_aa: CAARSSTNEKLFF
v_call: TRBV10-3
clone_size: .

cdr3_aa: CASSSREGLTEAFF
v_call: TRBV7-9
clone_size: once

cdr3_aa: CASSVAPTGQETQYF
v_call: TRBV9
clone_size: .

cdr3_aa: CASSPSGLAGADTQYF
v_call: TRBV3-1/TRBV3-2
clone_size: .

cdr3_aa: CASSPGQGNTEAFF
v_call: TRBV5-4
clone_size: .

cdr3_aa: CSASRGARFEQYF
v_call: TRBV20-1
clone_size: .

cdr3_aa: CASSPRGGGTEAFF
v_call: TRBV9
clone_size: .

cdr3_aa: CASSLSGGPNTEAFF
v_call: TRBV28
clone_size: .

cdr3_aa: CASSLESGGGYTF
v_call: TRBV7-9
clone_size: .

cdr3_aa: CASSQLAGGFYEQYF
v_call: TRBV28
clone_size: .

cdr3_aa: CATSDLPLGQGHYGYTF
v_call: TRBV24-1
clone_size: .

cdr3_aa: CASSDIFGKGDAGNTIYF
v_call: TRBV6-1
clone_size: .

cdr3_aa: CASSPGLAMYNEQFF
v_call: TRBV18
clone_size: .

cdr3_aa: CASSGTAPNTEAFF
v_call: TRBV27
clone_size: .

cdr3_aa: CASSWGQDSNQPQHF
v_call: TRBV5-5
clone_size: once

cdr3_aa: CATERGRSNSPLHF
v_call: TRBV6-5
clone_size: .

cdr3_aa: CSVTTGTNYGYTF
v_call: TRBV29-1
clone_size: .

cdr3_aa: CASSLPDRAYEQYF
v_call: TRBV7-8
clone_size: .

cdr3_aa: CATSRDGQAPGNTIYF
v_call: TRBV15
clone_size: few

cdr3_aa: CASSRRGEAFF
v_call: TRBV19
clone_size: .

cdr3_aa: CASSDPVPNRVHEQYF
v_call: TRBV6-4
clone_size: few

cdr3_aa: CASSLGQSSYEQYF
v_call: TRBV3-1/TRBV3-2
clone_size: .